Listed here are 14 T cell receptor beta chains from one sample, sequenced in a study of post-analysis software for immune sequencing data. Study-level points and caveats: When patients were compared with controls, four or five TRBV segments were more frequent, TRBV5-6, TRBV5-1 and TRBV20-1 among them.

These receptors have no identified antigens. cDNA libraries of TCR beta carried unique molecular identifiers. TCRdb re-called the PCR reads with MiXCR, one entry per CDR3 protein. This repertoire shows hundreds of thousands of distinct CDR3 sequences, around 64% found once; its top ten account for 11%. The sequenced sample was blood. The receptors shown here come from a girl aged 2-10 years with multiple sclerosis.

Comments on this clonotype: The junction does not match germline at one end; this may be a read error. The gene calls are TRBV29-1 and TRBJ2-7; a weak D match, TRBD2 (5 bases). In germline, CDR1 is SQVTM, CDR2 ANQGSEA. The length of the CDR3 is 13 residues. The CDR3 sequence: CGVDGGNGYEQYF. In DNA form, the CDR3 reads TGCGGCGTTGATGGAGGCAACGGGTACGAGCAGTACTTC.

J is TRBJ2-3 and V is TRBV5-1; the D is unclear. The CDR3 has 15 residues. V was cut by 4 bases and J by 2 bases, with 14 bases left in between. CDR1 is SGHRS and CDR2 is YFSETQ in the germline V gene. CDR3 region: CASSQNRIDTDTQYF. The CDR3 DNA sequence: TGCGCCAGCAGCCAGAATCGTATAGACACAGATACGCAGTATTTT.

The chain has TRBV3-1 and TRBJ2-5, with D perhaps TRBD2 (6 bases). Germline V lookup: CDR1 LGHDT, CDR2 YNNKEL (reference sequence). Trimming removed 4 bases at V and 11 bases at J, with 20 bases between. The CDR3 spans 14 residues. The CDR3, as DNA: TGTGCCAGCAGCCCTTTTCTCCGCGGGGACGGGCAGTACTTC. Residues: CASSPFLRGDGQYF.

This clonotype was recorded a few times. The rearrangement joins TRBV29-1 to TRBJ2-3, with TRBD1 matching over 7 bases. Per the germline V gene, CDR1 is SQVTM and CDR2 is ANQGSEA. The CDR3 is 16 amino acids. V lost 6 bases to trimming and J lost 0 bases; unmatched junction nucleotides: 12. CDR3 DNA: TGCAGCGTGGCAGGGACAGTCTCCACTAGCACAGATACGCAGTATTTT. This codes for CSVAGTVSTSTDTQYF.

This clonotype came up a few times. V usage is TRBV21-1 and J usage is TRBJ2-4. The tail of the sequence fits TRBJ2-7 better, so the J call may be wrong. TRBV21-1 is noted as a pseudogene. CDR3 length equals 16 residues. The DNA of the CDR3 is TGTGCCAGCAGCAAAGGCGGTCGAGGTTCCGAACACGAGCAGTACTTC. Its translation: CASSKGGRGSEHEQYF.

This clonotype was counted once. CDR3 coding DNA: TGCGCCAGCAGCCAAGAACTGGCGGGGGAACTGAACACTGAAGCTTTCTTT. Its protein is CASSQELAGELNTEAFF. The gene calls are TRBV4-3 and TRBJ1-1; D possibly corresponds to TRBD1 (5 bases). Germline values: CDR1 LGHNA, CDR2 YSLEER. CDR3 length equals 17 residues. The V end lost 0 bases, the J end lost 0 bases, and 14 bases lay between the germline ends.

This clonotype was seen once. The chain is built from TRBV20-1 and TRBJ2-3; 11 bases align to TRBD2. J lost 6 bases, V lost 1 base, and 6 bases had no gene match. There are 15 residues in the CDR3. The V gene's germline CDR1 is DFQATT and CDR2 SNEGSKA (reference sequence). In DNA form, the CDR3 reads TGCAGTGCTAGAGGGGGTAGCGGGGGGGTTGATACGCAGTATTTT. Encoded protein: CSARGGSGGVDTQYF.

The J gene is TRBJ2-1, the V gene TRBV5-1; 13 bases agree with TRBD2. The CDR3 consists of 17 residues. Unmatched junction bases numbered 14, after V lost 4 bases and J lost 10 bases. In germline, CDR1 is SGHRS, CDR2 YFSETQ. In nucleotides, the CDR3 is TGCGCCAGCAGCCCCTGGACTAGCGGGGGCCGTCTTGGGGAGCAGTTCTTC. The encoded protein is CASSPWTSGGRLGEQFF.

The genes are TRBV5-1 and TRBJ2-5; 10 nucleotides line up with TRBD1. The DNA end favors TRBJ2-7, so the J call may be wrong. The CDR3 spans 14 residues. Germline values: CDR1 SGHRS, CDR2 YFSETQ. DNA for the CDR3: TGCGCCAGCAGGTCCGGGACAGGGGCCTACGAGCAGTACTTC. This sequence encodes CASRSGTGAYEQYF.

This chain uses TRBV4-3 with TRBJ2-3; D not resolved. The germline V and J ends were trimmed by 0 bases and 0 bases, with 7 bases remaining between them. Germline lookup yields CDR1 LGHNA and CDR2 YSLEER. The CDR3 totals 15 residues. CDR3 sequence reads: CASSQDRASTDTQYF. CDR3 DNA sequence: TGCGCCAGCAGCCAAGATCGGGCCAGCACAGATACGCAGTATTTT.

The chain is built from TRBV6-5 and TRBJ2-7, with a weak D call TRBD2 (6 bases). This CDR3 is built from 17 residues. Germline CDR1 MNHEY, CDR2 SVGAGI. The germline V and J ends were trimmed by 0 bases and 2 bases, with 17 bases remaining between them. The CDR3 DNA reads as TGTGCCAGCAGTTACTCGATACTCGGGACTGGCGCCTACGAGCAGTACTTC. It is translated as CASSYSILGTGAYEQYF.

The rearrangement joins TRBV13 to TRBJ2-6; no clear D. Trimming took 7 bases from V and 1 from J, leaving 11 bases between them. The V gene's germline CDR1 is PRHDT and CDR2 FYEKMQ (reference sequence). CDR3 length equals 15 residues. The CDR3 is CASTSGRSGANVLTF. Here the CDR3 DNA reads TGTGCCAGCACCTCGGGTCGATCTGGGGCCAACGTCCTGACTTTC.

The V gene is TRBV29-1, the J gene TRBJ2-7; D ambiguous. This CDR3 has 13 residues. Per germline, CDR1 SQVTM and CDR2 ANQGSEA. Trimming shortened V by 3 bases and J by 5 bases, and 14 bases separated the two germline ends. CDR3 residues: CSVEESLGNEQYF. CDR3 nucleotides: TGCAGCGTTGAGGAATCCCTCGGAAACGAGCAGTACTTC.

The genes are TRBV28 and TRBJ2-7, with 7 bases matching TRBD1. This CDR3 has 14 amino acids. V shed 7 bases and J 1 base; nucleotides not matched to a gene: 7. The germline gives CDR1 MDHEN, CDR2 SYDVKM. CDR3: CASTSGQASYEQYF. The CDR3 nucleotides read TGTGCCAGCACAAGCGGACAGGCGTCCTACGAGCAGTACTTC. The variable domain in full, with the rest retrieved from reference TRBV28 and TRBJ2-7, is DVKVTQSSRYLVKRTGEKVFLECVQDMDHENMFWYRQDPGLGLRLIYFSYDVKMKEKGDIPEGYSVSREKKERFSLILESASTNQTSMYLCASTSGQASYEQYFGPGTRLTVT.